This is a list of T cell receptor beta chains from one sample in a study of blood T cell repertoires in COVID-19. Method: immunoSEQ multiplex PCR; TCRdb's copy keeps in-frame clones and lacks some. The data contain 95,000 to 150,000 clones, 86% of them singletons. Sequenced: peripheral blood. These receptors were collected from a man between 40 and 49 years old with acute or convalescent COVID-19. The CDR3 runs from the conserved cysteine through the conserved F or W. A D gene is named only where the DNA matches it firmly. For some rows the clone size is stated as once, few or many, or as a class when expanded; others skip it.

TRBV25-1	12	once	TRBJ2-1	TRBD1	TGTGCCAGCAGTGTACAGGGGGGCGAGCAGTTCTTC	CASSVQGGEQFF
TRBV27	18	NA	TRBJ1-3	NA	TGTGCCAGCAGTTTAAGGTGGCCGGGGTTCGGATCTGGAAACACCATATATTTT	CASSLRWPGFGSGNTIYF
TRBV5-5	12	once	TRBJ1-4	NA	TGTGCCAGCAGCTTCCTTGGCCTAAAACTGTTTTTT	CASSFLGLKLFF
TRBV11-1	15	NA	TRBJ2-1	TRBD1	TGTGCCAGCAGCTCCCGGGACAGGGGGGACAATGAGCAGTTCTTC	CASSSRDRGDNEQFF
TRBV3-1/TRBV3-2	17	NA	TRBJ1-3	NA	TGTGCCAGCAGCCTCTTCGTCCGGGATCCTTCTGGAAACACCATATATTTT	CASSLFVRDPSGNTIYF
TRBV29-1	15	NA	TRBJ2-3	TRBD2	TGCAGCGTTGGGGCCAGCGGGGGGATTAGGTATACGCAGTATTTT	CSVGASGGIRYTQYF
TRBV2	14	NA	TRBJ2-7	TRBD1	TGTGCCAGCATTTGGAGACAGGGGGCCTACGAGCAGTACTTC	CASIWRQGAYEQYF
TRBV12-3/TRBV12-4	13	NA	TRBJ1-2	NA	TGTGCCAGCAGTTCTACGGTTAGCTATGGCTACACCTTC	CASSSTVSYGYTF
TRBV5-1	15	NA	TRBJ2-1	NA	TGCGCCAGCAGCTTGTCCCCGGAGGGCTACAATGAGCAGTTCTTC	CASSLSPEGYNEQFF
TRBV30	16	NA	TRBJ2-2	NA	TGTGCCTGTCCCGCTGGTCGTGGCTTTCCGACCGGGGAGCTGTTTTTT	CACPAGRGFPTGELFF
TRBV3-1/TRBV3-2	12	NA	TRBJ1-1	NA	TGTGCCAGCAGCACACGTAACACTGAAGCTTTCTTT	CASSTRNTEAFF
TRBV19	15	once	TRBJ1-3	NA	TGTGCCAGTAGTACCGTAGACATTTCGGGAAACACCATATATTTT	CASSTVDISGNTIYF
TRBV7-9	15	NA	TRBJ2-3	TRBD2	TGTGCCAGCAGCACTTTAGCGGGGAGCACAGATACGCAGTATTTT	CASSTLAGSTDTQYF
TRBV5-1	14	many	TRBJ2-3	TRBD2	TGCGCCAGCCTAGCGGGGGCGACCACAGATACGCAGTATTTT	CASLAGATTDTQYF
TRBV19	14	few	TRBJ1-5	TRBD1	TGTGCCAGTAGTATGGGACAGGGGCGGCAGCCCCAGCATTTT	CASSMGQGRQPQHF
TRBV5-5	15	NA	TRBJ2-7	TRBD2	TGTACCAGCAGCTTGGCTCTGAGTAGGGAGGGCGAGCAGTACTTC	CTSSLALSREGEQYF
TRBV19	15	NA	TRBJ2-5	NA	TGTGCCAGTAGTAGGGGTAGCGGCACGGGGGAGACCCAGTACTTC	CASSRGSGTGETQYF
TRBV18	16	NA	TRBJ1-1	TRBD1	TGTGCCAGCTCACCGCGAAGACAGGGGGCGAACACTGAAGCTTTCTTT	CASSPRRQGANTEAFF
TRBV30	14	NA	TRBJ1-6	NA	TGTGCCTGGAGTCTTGACAGGCCGTACTCACCCCTCCACTTT	CAWSLDRPYSPLHF
TRBV19	13	NA	TRBJ1-2	NA	TGTGCCAGTACCCGTACCCGGGACTATGGCTACACCTTC	CASTRTRDYGYTF
TRBV5-8	15	NA	TRBJ1-5	TRBD1	TGTGCCAGCAGCCCGGGACAGGGGTTAGGTCAGCCCCAGCATTTT	CASSPGQGLGQPQHF
TRBV4-1	14	NA	TRBJ1-1	NA	TGCGCCAGCAGCCAAGGGCCAGAGGGAACTGAAGCTTTCTTT	CASSQGPEGTEAFF
TRBV30	14	NA	TRBJ1-4	NA	TGTGCCTGGACCTTCCGGGGGGTAGGCGAAAAACTGTTTTTT	CAWTFRGVGEKLFF
TRBV6-2/TRBV6-3	17	NA	TRBJ1-1	NA	TGTGCCAGCAGTGACCGCGGGACGGGGGTTATGTACCCTGAAGCTTTCTTT	CASSDRGTGVMYPEAFF
TRBV3-1/TRBV3-2	17	NA	TRBJ2-1	NA	TGTGCCAGCAGCCAAGATATCCCAGGCCTTCTTAAGGATGAGCAGTTCTTC	CASSQDIPGLLKDEQFF
TRBV10-3	14	NA	TRBJ1-5	NA	TGTGCCATCAGGGAGACAGCGGGCAATCAGCCCCAGCATTTT	CAIRETAGNQPQHF
TRBV30	15	NA	TRBJ1-5	TRBD1	TGTGCCTGGAGTAACAGGGGTGATGGCAATCAGCCCCAGCATTTT	CAWSNRGDGNQPQHF
TRBV6-5	15	NA	TRBJ2-6	NA	TGTGCCAGCAGTCATCTTAGCTCTGGGGCCAACGTCCTGACTTTC	CASSHLSSGANVLTF
TRBV5-1	13	NA	TRBJ2-1	NA	TGCGCCAGCAGCTCTACGGGGTGGAATGAGCAGTTCTTC	CASSSTGWNEQFF
TRBV9	13	NA	TRBJ1-6	NA	TGTGCCAGCAGGCAGGGGTATAATTCACCCCTCCACTTT	CASRQGYNSPLHF
TRBV19	17	NA	TRBJ2-1	TRBD2	TGTGCCAGTAGTATACGTCTACTAGCGGGAGTTCACGATGAGCAGTTCTTC	CASSIRLLAGVHDEQFF
TRBV19	18	NA	TRBJ2-1	TRBD2	TGTGCCAGCAAAAAAGGGACTAGCGGGACTCATTCCTACAATGAGCAGTTCTTC	CASKKGTSGTHSYNEQFF
TRBV27	13	NA	TRBJ1-1	TRBD1	TGTGCCAGCAGAGAACAGGGGAGGACTGAAGCTTTCTTT	CASREQGRTEAFF
TRBV2	17	NA	TRBJ2-7	TRBD2	TGTGCCAGCAGTGAATTCGCTAGCGGGGGGGTCTCCTACGAACAGTACTTC	CASSEFASGGVSYEQYF
TRBV3-1/TRBV3-2	15	NA	TRBJ2-7	NA	TGTGCCAGCAGCCAAGATGGCGGTTACGCCTACGAGCAGTACTTC	CASSQDGGYAYEQYF
TRBV30	16	NA	TRBJ2-2	TRBD2	TGTGCCTGGATAGGGGCACTAGCGGGAGTTTCGGGGGAGCTGTTTTTT	CAWIGALAGVSGELFF
TRBV5-6	14	once	TRBJ2-7	NA	TGTGCCAGCAGCTTGTTGAGGGAACCCTACGAGCAGTACTTC	CASSLLREPYEQYF
TRBV7-6	16	NA	TRBJ1-1	TRBD1	TGTGCCAGCAGCTTAGCTCCCCCAGGGGGTGGTACTGAAGCTTTCTTT	CASSLAPPGGGTEAFF
TRBV6-6	14	few	TRBJ1-5	NA	TGTGCCAGCAGCCAGACAGGAACCAATCAGCCCCAGCATTTT	CASSQTGTNQPQHF
TRBV27	15	NA	TRBJ1-2	NA	TGTGCCAGCAGTCCGATAAGCCAGGGTGTTTTTGGCTACACCTTC	CASSPISQGVFGYTF
TRBV29-1	14	NA	TRBJ2-3	NA	TGCAGCGTCGATGGAGGACCGGGCGCAGATACGCAGTATTTT	CSVDGGPGADTQYF
TRBV20-1	14	NA	TRBJ2-7	TRBD1	TGCAGTGCTAGTGGACAGGGAACCGCCTACGAGCAGTACTTC	CSASGQGTAYEQYF
TRBV7-2	17	NA	TRBJ2-5	TRBD2	TGTGCCAGCAGCTTAGTAGGGGTAGCGGGAGTAAAAGAGACCCAGTACTTC	CASSLVGVAGVKETQYF
TRBV13	16	NA	TRBJ1-6	TRBD1	TGTGCCAGCAGCTTTATGGCGACAGGGGGTAGTTCACCCCTCCACTTT	CASSFMATGGSSPLHF
TRBV27	13	NA	TRBJ1-1	NA	TGTGCCAGCAGTTTGGTAAGGGGGAATGAAGCTTTCTTT	CASSLVRGNEAFF
TRBV15	14	NA	TRBJ1-2	NA	TGTGCCACCAGCAGAGATGGTCTGGGGCATGGCTACACCTTC	CATSRDGLGHGYTF
TRBV7-3	14	NA	TRBJ1-2	TRBD1	TGTGCCAGCAGCTTAGCAGGGGGCGTCTATGGCTACACCTTC	CASSLAGGVYGYTF
TRBV28	16	NA	TRBJ2-5	TRBD1	TGTGCCAGCAGTTCCTTCGGGACAGGGAAGCGAGAGACCCAGTACTTC	CASSSFGTGKRETQYF
TRBV3-1/TRBV3-2	13	NA	TRBJ1-3	NA	TGTGCCAGCAGCCCGATCCGGGGAAACACCATATATTTT	CASSPIRGNTIYF
TRBV5-8	15	NA	TRBJ1-6	NA	TGTGCCAGCAGCTTTAATAGGGGTACCAATTCACCCCTCCACTTT	CASSFNRGTNSPLHF
TRBV19	14	NA	TRBJ1-2	NA	TGTGCCAGTACCCCCTTTAGGGAGAACTATGGCTACACCTTC	CASTPFRENYGYTF
TRBV5-1	14	NA	TRBJ1-1	TRBD1	TGCGCCAGCAGCCGGGGACAGAGCGACACTGAAGCTTTCTTT	CASSRGQSDTEAFF
TRBV30	14	NA	TRBJ1-1	TRBD1	TGTGCCTGGAAACAGGGGGCTGTGAGCACTGAAGCTTTCTTT	CAWKQGAVSTEAFF
TRBV21-1	13	few	TRBJ2-3	NA	TGTGCCAGCAGGGACAGGGGCACAGATACGCAGTATTTT	CASRDRGTDTQYF